This is a list of T cell receptor beta chains from one sample in a study of shared clonotypes between healthy human individuals. Measured with immunoSEQ multiplex PCR; TCRdb has only the in-frame clones, and not every one. The table shows about 1 million clones, with under 80% occurring only once. Sequencing used memory CD4+ T cells sorted from blood. The receptors were gathered from a man between 18 and 35 years old in good health. Each CDR3 is given with its conserved first and last residue. The D gene is left open where the match is weak. Size values are once, few and many counts, or a class for expanded clones, and some rows have none.

v_gene	j_gene	abundance	d_gene	CDR3nt	CDR3aa
TRBV6-1	TRBJ1-4	once	-	TGTGCCAGCAGTGGGGGGACGGCCCTTAATGAAAAACTGTTTTTT	CASSGGTALNEKLFF
TRBV29-1	TRBJ2-4	-	TRBD2	TGCAGCGTTGAATTGCGGGAGCGTAACATTCAGTACTTC	CSVELRERNIQYF
TRBV5-5	TRBJ1-2	-	-	TGTGCCAGCAGCCTCGCTGGTAACTATGGCTACACCTTC	CASSLAGNYGYTF
TRBV9	TRBJ1-3	few	-	TGTGCCAGCAGCGTCCATGGAAACACCATATATTTT	CASSVHGNTIYF
TRBV30	TRBJ2-7	-	-	TGTGCCTGGAGTGTACGGGGGACGGGGTCCTACGAGCAGTACTTC	CAWSVRGTGSYEQYF
TRBV28	TRBJ2-5	-	TRBD2	TGTGCCGGAAAGAGCGGGGGGGCCGGAGAGACCCAGTACTTC	CAGKSGGAGETQYF
TRBV30	TRBJ2-7	once	-	TGTGCCTGGCGACGGGACCCTGCCTACGAGCAGTACTTC	CAWRRDPAYEQYF
TRBV21-1	TRBJ1-2	-	-	TGTGCCAGCAGCGTCGGAATGGGTTTGGGGACAGGGGGTAGGGTTGATGGCTACACCTTC	CASSVGMGLGTGGRVDGYTF
TRBV7-2	TRBJ1-5	-	-	TGTGCCAGCAGCCCATTAAGGGGGGATCAGCCCCAGCATTTT	CASSPLRGDQPQHF
TRBV6-1	TRBJ2-3	-	TRBD1	TGTGCCAGCAGTGGACAGGGGGCAGGCACAGATACGCAGTATTTT	CASSGQGAGTDTQYF
TRBV5-1	TRBJ1-6	-	-	TGCGCCAGACCGGGACCGCGATCCTTTAATTCACCCCTCCACTTT	CARPGPRSFNSPLHF
TRBV9	TRBJ2-4	-	-	TGTGCCAGCAGCGCAGGGGCCATAGCCAAAAACATTCAGTACTTC	CASSAGAIAKNIQYF
TRBV10-2	TRBJ2-2	-	-	TGCGCCAGCAGTGAAGGTGGGAGAGGGACCGGGGAGCTGTTTTTT	CASSEGGRGTGELFF
TRBV5-1	TRBJ1-5	-	-	TGCGCCAGCAGCTTGGAAGGGGGAAATCAGCCCCAGCATTTT	CASSLEGGNQPQHF
TRBV5-1	TRBJ2-1	-	-	TGCGCCAGCAGCTTGGTTTCGGGTACACAGTTCTTC	CASSLVSGTQFF
TRBV5-1	TRBJ1-5	few	-	TGCGCCAGCAGCTTGTTCAGCGATCAGCCCCAGCATTTT	CASSLFSDQPQHF
TRBV19	TRBJ1-6	-	TRBD1	TGTGCCAGTAGCCCCCGGGACAGGGGATTTAATTCACCCCTCCACTTT	CASSPRDRGFNSPLHF
TRBV5-4	TRBJ2-7	few	TRBD2	TGTGCCAGCAGCTTGGGGCGGGAGGGCCGGGTCGGGCAGTACTTC	CASSLGREGRVGQYF
TRBV19	TRBJ1-1	many	-	TGTGCCAGTAGTACCGGGATTCCAACTGAAGCTTTCTTT	CASSTGIPTEAFF
TRBV2	TRBJ2-1	-	-	TGTGCCAGCACCGAGGGGCTAAAGCAGTTCTTC	CASTEGLKQFF
TRBV13	TRBJ1-3	-	-	TGTGCCAGCAGCTTAGAAGGCCACTCTGGAAACACCATATATTTT	CASSLEGHSGNTIYF
TRBV5-1	TRBJ2-3	-	-	TGCGCCAGCAGCTTAGCCGTCACTAGCACAGATACGCAGTATTTT	CASSLAVTSTDTQYF
TRBV6-5	TRBJ2-5	-	-	-	CASSSSDQETQYF
TRBV19	TRBJ2-7	-	TRBD1	TGTGCCAGTAGTATACGTGTACGGACAGGGCGGCAGTACTTC	CASSIRVRTGRQYF
TRBV14	TRBJ2-7	-	TRBD2	TGTGCCAGCAGCCAAGCTAGCGGGGCCCTCGAGCAGTACTTC	CASSQASGALEQYF
TRBV6-1	TRBJ2-7	-	-	TGTGCCAGCAGTGGGGGTCTCGGTTGGCAGTACTTC	CASSGGLGWQYF
TRBV5-4	TRBJ1-6	once	-	TGTGCCAGCAGCTTGGATGTCCAACCTAATTCACCCCTCCACTTT	CASSLDVQPNSPLHF
TRBV9	TRBJ2-1	-	-	TGTGCCAGCAGCGTACAGGCTAACAATGAGCAGTTCTTC	CASSVQANNEQFF
TRBV6-1	TRBJ2-7	-	-	TGTGCCAGCAGTCTCGGGCCGTCTTCCTACGAGCAGTACTTC	CASSLGPSSYEQYF
TRBV5-6	TRBJ2-3	-	-	TGTGCCAGCAGCTTGGCGGGCGGGGACCGCACAGATACGCAGTATTTT	CASSLAGGDRTDTQYF
TRBV7-9	TRBJ1-2	-	-	TGTGCCAGCAGCCCCGAGGGGGGCGCTTATGGCTACACCTTC	CASSPEGGAYGYTF
TRBV6-1	TRBJ2-5	-	TRBD1	TGTGCCAGCAGTGTAACAGGGGGTATCGTAGAGACCCAGTACTTC	CASSVTGGIVETQYF
TRBV25-1	TRBJ1-6	-	TRBD1	TGTGCCACCGCCCAGACAGGGGTCCTTTCACCCCTCCACTTT	CATAQTGVLSPLHF
TRBV7-8	TRBJ1-1	few	-	TGTGCCAGCAGCTCTAACTCCGGGGTTAACACTGAAGCTTTCTTT	CASSSNSGVNTEAFF
TRBV12-5	TRBJ2-7	-	-	TGTGCTAGTGGTTTGGTATTGGGGGGTTCCTACGAGCAGTACTTC	CASGLVLGGSYEQYF
TRBV19	TRBJ1-2	-	-	TGTGCCAGTAGTATAGGAAAAACAGTCGGGAGAGATGGCTACACCTTC	CASSIGKTVGRDGYTF
TRBV19	TRBJ1-5	-	-	TGTGCCAGTAGGCATCCGGTGAATAATCAGCCCCAGCATTTT	CASRHPVNNQPQHF
TRBV11-1	TRBJ2-1	-	-	TGTGCCAGCAGCTTCGCGGGTAGGTCCTACAATGAGCAGTTCTTC	CASSFAGRSYNEQFF
TRBV2	TRBJ1-6	few	-	TGTGCCAGAAAACAGGGAAGGGATAATTCACCCCTCCACTTT	CARKQGRDNSPLHF
TRBV6-1	TRBJ2-3	-	-	TGTGCCAGCAGTCGGGTCAGGGACACGCAGTATTTT	CASSRVRDTQYF
TRBV6-6	TRBJ1-3	once	-	TGTGCCAGCAGTTACTCAGCTGGCCAGTCAGTAAACACCATATATTTT	CASSYSAGQSVNTIYF